This TCR beta chain came from a study of OX40 agonist ivuxolimab in advanced cancers. Sequencing used immunoSEQ multiplex PCR; TCRdb keeps in-frame clones, though not all of them. The sample consists of 50,000 to 70,000 clones, 70% to 90% of them appearing once. This TCR derives from an adult with an advanced solid tumor such as melanoma, head and neck, liver or kidney cancer. This specimen consisted of CD4+ or CD8+ T cells sorted from blood, obtained in a trial of the OX40 agonist ivuxolimab.

In DNA form, the CDR3 reads TGCAGCGTTGCCGTCGCGGGGTCCAGGACCTACGAGCAGTACTTC. As protein: CSVAVAGSRTYEQYF. The V and J genes are TRBV29-1 and TRBJ2-7, with D maybe TRBD2 (6 bases). V shed 4 bases and J shed 2 bases, with 18 bases lying between them. The CDR3 length is 15 residues. From germline, CDR1 is SQVTM and CDR2 ANQGSEA.